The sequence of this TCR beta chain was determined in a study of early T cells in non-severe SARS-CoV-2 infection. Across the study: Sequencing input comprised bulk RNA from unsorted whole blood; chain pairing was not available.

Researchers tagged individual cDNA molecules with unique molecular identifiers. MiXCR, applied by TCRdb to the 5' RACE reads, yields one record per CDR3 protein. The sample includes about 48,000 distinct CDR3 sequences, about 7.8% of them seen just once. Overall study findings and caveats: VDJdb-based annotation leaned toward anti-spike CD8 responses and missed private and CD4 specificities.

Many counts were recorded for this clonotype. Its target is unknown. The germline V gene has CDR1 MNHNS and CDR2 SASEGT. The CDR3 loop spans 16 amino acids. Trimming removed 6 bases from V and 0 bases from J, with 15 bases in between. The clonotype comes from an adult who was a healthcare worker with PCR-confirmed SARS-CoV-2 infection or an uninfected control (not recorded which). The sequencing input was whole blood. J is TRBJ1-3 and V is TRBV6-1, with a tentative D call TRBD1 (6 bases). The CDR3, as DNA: TGTGCCAGCAGACCGGACAGTTCCTACTCTGGAAACACCATATATTTT. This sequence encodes CASRPDSSYSGNTIYF.